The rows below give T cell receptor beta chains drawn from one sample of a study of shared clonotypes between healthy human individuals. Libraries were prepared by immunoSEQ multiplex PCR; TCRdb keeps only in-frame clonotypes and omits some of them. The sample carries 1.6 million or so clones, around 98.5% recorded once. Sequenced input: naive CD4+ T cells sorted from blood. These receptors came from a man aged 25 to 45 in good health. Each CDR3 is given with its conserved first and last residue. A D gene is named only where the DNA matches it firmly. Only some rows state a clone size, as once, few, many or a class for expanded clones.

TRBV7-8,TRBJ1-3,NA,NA,TGTGCCAGCAGCTTAGTAATTACAGGGCCAAACTCTGGAAACACCATATATTTT,CASSLVITGPNSGNTIYF
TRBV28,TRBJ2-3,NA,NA,TGTGCCAGCAGTTTTGAAAAGCAGTTTCTTAGCACAGATACGCAGTATTTT,CASSFEKQFLSTDTQYF
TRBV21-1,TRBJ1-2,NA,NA,TGTGCCACTAACTATGGCTACACCTTC,CATNYGYTF
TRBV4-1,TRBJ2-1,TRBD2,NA,TGCGCCAGCAGCCCGACTAGCGGGAGAATCAATGAGCAGTTCTTC,CASSPTSGRINEQFF
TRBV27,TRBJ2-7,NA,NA,TGTGCCAGCAGTTTATCGGGCAGGGGTTACGAGCAGTACTTC,CASSLSGRGYEQYF
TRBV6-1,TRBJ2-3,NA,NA,TGTGCCAGCAGTGAGGGATGGCCGGGCACAGATACGCAGTATTTT,CASSEGWPGTDTQYF
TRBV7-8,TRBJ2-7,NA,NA,TGTGCCAGCAGCTTAGCGACAGGCGCCGCTACTTCCTACGAGCAGTACTTC,CASSLATGAATSYEQYF
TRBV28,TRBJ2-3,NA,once,TGTGCCAGCAGACCTCCCCTAGCGGATACGCAGTATTTT,CASRPPLADTQYF
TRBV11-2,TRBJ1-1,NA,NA,TGTGCCAGCAGTCCCAGGGTCGGCACTGAAGCTTTCTTT,CASSPRVGTEAFF
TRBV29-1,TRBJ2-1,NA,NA,TGCAGCGTTGGATACAATGAGCAGTTCTTC,CSVGYNEQFF
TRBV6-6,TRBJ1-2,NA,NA,TGTGCCAGCAGTCAAAGGGTGAACTATGGCTACACCTTC,CASSQRVNYGYTF
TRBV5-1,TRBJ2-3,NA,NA,TGCGCCAGCTGTACAGGGGAGGTCGCAGATACGCAGTATTTT,CASCTGEVADTQYF
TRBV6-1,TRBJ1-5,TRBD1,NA,TGTGCCAGCAGTGAAAGAACAGGGGCGGGTTATAGCAATCAGCCCCAGCATTTT,CASSERTGAGYSNQPQHF
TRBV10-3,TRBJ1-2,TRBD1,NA,TGTGCCATCAGTGACTCAGGGGGCGGCTATGGCTACACCTTC,CAISDSGGGYGYTF
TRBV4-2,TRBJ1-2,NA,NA,TGTGCCAGCAGCCAAGACACTGCTGAATCCAACTATGGCTACACCTTC,CASSQDTAESNYGYTF
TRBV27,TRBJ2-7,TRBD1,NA,TGTGCCAGCAGTCAAGTTTCCGGGACAGCCTCCTACGAGCAGTACTTC,CASSQVSGTASYEQYF
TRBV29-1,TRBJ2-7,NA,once,TGCAGCGTGGCCGGGACCAAGACCTACGAGCAGTACTTC,CSVAGTKTYEQYF
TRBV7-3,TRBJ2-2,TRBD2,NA,TGTGCCAGCAGCCTCCTAGCGGGAGGAAACACCGGGGAGCTGTTTTTT,CASSLLAGGNTGELFF
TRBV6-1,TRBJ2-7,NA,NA,TGTGCCAGCAGTGTTGTACCTTACGAGCAGTACTTC,CASSVVPYEQYF
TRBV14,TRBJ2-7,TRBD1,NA,TGTGCCAGCAGCCAAGGCGGGACAGGTTCCTACGAGCAGTACTTC,CASSQGGTGSYEQYF
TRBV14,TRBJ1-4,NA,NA,TGTGCCAGCAGCCTTTCCCTTGTCGCGCGGGACAAGTATGAAAAACTGTTTTTT,CASSLSLVARDKYEKLFF
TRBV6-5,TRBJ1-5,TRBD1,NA,TGTGCCAGCAGTTTCTGGACAGGGAGGTACAATCAGCCCCAGCATTTT,CASSFWTGRYNQPQHF